Below, 22 T cell receptor beta chains from the same sample are listed, as sequenced in a study of early T cells in non-severe SARS-CoV-2 infection. TCRdb passed the 5' RACE reads through MiXCR, listing each CDR3 protein once. The sample shows approximately 71,000 distinct CDR3 sequences, around 12% of them seen only once. Sample: whole blood, taken at baseline. The receptors derive from an adult who was a healthcare worker with PCR-confirmed SARS-CoV-2 infection or an uninfected control (not recorded which).

This clonotype was observed a single time. The V gene is TRBV5-4, the J gene TRBJ1-3; possibly TRBD1 for D (5 bases). Per germline, CDR1 SGHNT and CDR2 YYREEE (reference sequence). The V end was cut by 5 bases, the J end by 8 bases, with 20 bases between. This CDR3 spans 15 amino acids. Written as DNA, the CDR3 is TGTGCCAGCAGTCCTGGACGCGGGGGTGATCACACCATATATTTT. Its protein is CASSPGRGGDHTIYF.

This clonotype came up many times. This sequence joins TRBV7-9 and TRBJ1-4, with D unclear. The germline V and J ends were trimmed by 3 bases and 8 bases, with 7 bases remaining between them. The CDR3 consists of 12 residues. Looked up from germline, CDR1 is SEHNR and CDR2 is FQNEAQ (reference sequence). The CDR3 DNA follows: TGTGCCAGCAGCTTCCTGGGGGAAAAACTGTTTTTT. Translation gives CASSFLGEKLFF.

This clonotype was seen repeatedly, ten times or more. The rearrangement joins TRBV20-1 to TRBJ1-2; D is uncertain. The germline V gene has CDR1 DFQATT and CDR2 SNEGSKA (reference sequence). The CDR3 loop spans 14 amino acids. CDR3 in DNA: TGCCCCCGGAGAAAACATGAAGATAACTATGGCTACACCTTC. Translating gives CPRRKHEDNYGYTF.

This clonotype was recorded a few times. The rearrangement links TRBV12-3 or TRBV12-4 to TRBJ2-2; 8 bases agree with TRBD1. The CDR3 runs to 14 residues. V was clipped by 7 bases and J by 7 bases; unmatched bases: 8. CDR3 DNA sequence: TGTGCCAGCACCTGGACAGGGCTGAGCGGGGAGCTGTTTTTT. Translating it yields CASTWTGLSGELFF.

This clonotype showed up many times. The chain links TRBV4-2 to TRBJ2-6; D might be TRBD1 (5 bases). The V and J ends lost 1 base and 1 base respectively, with 8 bases between them. CDR1 and CDR2 (germline): LGHNA, YNFKEQ. CDR3 length: 16 residues. The CDR3 DNA sequence: TGTGCCAGCAGCCAAGTAGCAGGGTCTGGGGCCAACGTCCTGACTTTC. Translated: CASSQVAGSGANVLTF.

J is TRBJ1-1 and V is TRBV7-9; D remains unclear. From germline, CDR1 is SEHNR and CDR2 FQNEAQ (reference sequence). The CDR3 runs to 13 residues. V shed 5 bases and J shed 7 bases, with 14 bases lying between them. The CDR3 reads CASSPQGVSEAFF. The CDR3 bases are TGTGCCAGCAGCCCCCAAGGAGTTAGTGAAGCTTTCTTT.

This clonotype was counted a few times. The chain joins TRBV7-9 to TRBJ2-5; TRBD1 agrees at 8 bases. The length of the CDR3 is 14 residues. CDR1 SEHNR and CDR2 FQNEAQ come from the germline V gene (reference sequence). V shed 6 bases and J 5 bases; nucleotides not matched to a gene: 8. In DNA form, the CDR3 reads TGTGCCAGCAGAAGACAGGGGTCAGGGGAGACCCAGTACTTC. It is translated as CASRRQGSGETQYF.

This clonotype has more than one count but fewer than ten. The chain links TRBV20-1 to TRBJ2-5, with 7 bases matching TRBD2. CDR3 size: 15 residues. The V and J ends lost 0 bases and 0 bases, in that order; junction bases with no gene match: 4. The V gene's germline CDR1 is DFQATT and CDR2 SNEGSKA (reference sequence). CDR3 nucleotide sequence: TGCAGTGCTAGAGATAACGGGGGGTACCAAGAGACCCAGTACTTC. Amino acids: CSARDNGGYQETQYF.

This clonotype has only a few counts. The chain links TRBV6-5 to TRBJ1-6; TRBD1 is a possible D gene (5 bases). CDR1 and CDR2 (germline): MNHEY, SVGAGI. With 6 bases removed from V and 7 bases from J, the gap between germline ends came to 16 bases. The CDR3 loop spans 15 amino acids. CDR3 sequence (DNA): TGTGCCAGCAGCCGAAAGGGGACCCCCAATTCACCCCTCCACTTT. Residues: CASSRKGTPNSPLHF.

Only a few counts were recorded for this clonotype. At one of its ends the junction is not consistent with the germline gene, which may arise from a read error. The rearrangement joins TRBV11-2 to TRBJ1-3, with D perhaps matching TRBD1 (6 bases). Germline V CDR1 and CDR2: SGHAT, FQNNGV. The CDR3 has 15 amino acids. The CDR3 DNA reads as TGTGCCAGCAGCTCAGGACAGTTCTCTGAAAACACCATATATTTT. Its protein is CASSSGQFSENTIYF.

This clonotype occurred many times. The rearrangement uses TRBV4-3 and TRBJ2-3; 10 nucleotides align to TRBD2. V gave up 3 bases and J gave up 4 bases; unmatched junction bases: 7. The germline gives CDR1 LGHNA, CDR2 YSLEER. The CDR3 has 16 amino acids. Here the CDR3 reads CASSHRTSGPADTQYF. The CDR3 nucleotides read TGCGCCAGCAGCCATCGGACTAGCGGCCCCGCAGATACGCAGTATTTT.

This clonotype was counted at least ten times. The V call is TRBV29-1, the J call TRBJ1-1, with D unresolved. The V end lost 4 bases, the J end lost 5 bases, and 14 bases lay between the germline ends. The CDR3 runs 13 residues. CDR1 SQVTM and CDR2 ANQGSEA come from the germline V gene. The CDR3 reads CSVVTWVFTEAFF. Here the CDR3 DNA reads TGCAGCGTTGTGACGTGGGTGTTTACTGAAGCTTTCTTT.

This clonotype showed up many times. This chain connects TRBV20-1 to TRBJ2-1; D gene ambiguous. Trimming cost V 1 base and J 5 bases, with 6 bases left between them. CDR1 is DFQATT and CDR2 is SNEGSKA in the germline V gene (reference sequence). This CDR3 region has 12 residues. Here the CDR3 reads CSARGQNNEQFF. In nucleotides, the CDR3 is TGCAGTGCTAGAGGTCAGAACAATGAGCAGTTCTTC.

The chain has TRBV4-1 and TRBJ1-1, with D unclear. Between the trimmed V and J ends, which lost 0 bases and 2 bases, there was a span of 10 bases. The germline gives CDR1 MGHRA, CDR2 YSYEKL. The CDR3 runs 15 residues. Here the CDR3 reads CASSQDQARNTEAFF. CDR3 nucleotide sequence: TGCGCCAGCAGCCAAGATCAGGCCAGAAACACTGAAGCTTTCTTT.

V gene TRBV4-1 combines with J gene TRBJ2-1; possibly TRBD1 or TRBD2 for D (5 bases each). The V gene lost 1 base and the J gene lost 1 base, with 20 bases spanning the gap. The CDR3 spans 19 residues. Germline loops: CDR1 MGHRA, CDR2 YSYEKL. CDR3 region: CASSQVPSGVGPSYNEQFF. CDR3 bases: TGCGCCAGCAGCCAAGTCCCCTCCGGCGTGGGACCTTCCTACAATGAGCAGTTCTTC.

J is TRBJ2-4 and V is TRBV20-1, with 9 bases identical to TRBD1. Germline V gene lookup returns CDR1 DFQATT and CDR2 SNEGSKA (reference sequence). CDR3 length: 16 amino acids. The V segment lost 5 bases and the J segment 4 bases; nucleotides outside the gene matches: 12. CDR3 protein: CSASRTGGLRKNIQYF. In DNA, the CDR3 is TGCAGTGCTTCACGAACAGGGGGCCTAAGGAAAAACATTCAGTACTTC.

CDR3 coding DNA: TGTGCCAGCAGTAACCGGCAGCCTTATCTTCAAGAGACCCAGTACTTC. It is translated as CASSNRQPYLQETQYF. The chain links TRBV6-1 to TRBJ2-5; D not certain. V lost 5 bases and J 2 bases, leaving 18 bases between the germline ends. Germline-derived CDR1 and CDR2 are MNHNS and SASEGT. The CDR3 has 16 amino acids.

The chain uses TRBV11-2 and TRBJ2-7; no firm D call. Per germline, CDR1 SGHAT and CDR2 FQNNGV. This CDR3 contains 16 residues. Trimming shortened V by 5 bases and J by 0 bases, and 17 bases separated the two germline ends. In DNA, the CDR3 is TGTGCCAGCAGCCCCCCGTTGAGACTTTTCTCCTACGAGCAGTACTTC. It codes for CASSPPLRLFSYEQYF.

This clonotype was found a few times. The junction shows a germline mismatch at one end, possibly a read error. This rearrangement joins TRBV7-7 to TRBJ1-3; D is uncertain. CDR1 is SSHAT and CDR2 is FNYEAQ in the germline V gene (reference sequence). The CDR3 spans 15 residues. Here the CDR3 DNA reads TGTGCTAGCAGCTTAGATACCGGTTTCGGAAACACCATATATTTT. Protein sequence: CASSLDTGFGNTIYF.

This clonotype was detected ten times or more. This chain connects TRBV5-1 to TRBJ2-1, with D perhaps TRBD1 (5 bases). The germline gives CDR1 SGHRS, CDR2 YFSETQ. Trimming cost V 4 bases and J 3 bases, with 17 bases left between them. This CDR3 has 16 amino acids. CDR3 sequence: CASSSSTGIYYNEQFF. Here the CDR3 DNA reads TGCGCCAGCAGCAGTTCCACAGGTATTTACTACAATGAGCAGTTCTTC.

The rearrangement uses TRBV20-1 and TRBJ2-7; D call uncertain. The CDR3 covers 12 residues. Trimming cost V 3 bases and J 0 bases, with 6 bases left between them. The germline V gene encodes CDR1 DFQATT and CDR2 SNEGSKA (reference sequence). The chain's CDR3 is CSASTYSYEQYF. The CDR3 coding sequence is TGCAGTGCTAGTACGTACTCCTACGAGCAGTACTTC.

With respect to this clonotype: The junction departs from the called germline gene at one end, perhaps through a read error. This rearrangement joins TRBV7-9 to TRBJ2-1; no clear D gene. Per the germline V gene, CDR1 is SEHNR and CDR2 is FQNEAQ (reference sequence). This CDR3 is 11 amino acids long. The chain's CDR3 is CASSSDNEQFF. The CDR3 nucleotides read TGTGCCAGCAGCTCCGACAATGAGCAGTTCTTC.